This T cell receptor (beta chain) was sequenced in a study of response to subunit inactivated influenza vaccine. TCRdb processed the RT-PCR reads anew with MiXCR; each CDR3 protein has one entry. Found here are about 780,000 distinct CDR3 sequences, around a sixth of them singletons; the top ten hold roughly a tenth. Overall study findings and caveats: That few new T cells are recruited by each seasonal influenza vaccination was the authors' suggestion.

Trimming removed 7 bases from V and 0 bases from J; junction bases left unmatched: 7. The CDR3 covers 16 residues. Germline lookup yields CDR1 SGHRS and CDR2 YFSETQ. This clonotype was recorded a few times. Its target is not known. Sequenced here: PBMCs from blood, sampled 5 days after vaccination. V is TRBV5-1 and J is TRBJ2-6; 7 positions agree with TRBD1. This clonotype was obtained from a man aged 45-65 years who received an inactivated influenza vaccine. The DNA of the CDR3 is TGCGCCAGCCGTTCGACAGGGACCTCTGGGGCCAACGTCCTGACTTTC. Amino acids: CASRSTGTSGANVLTF.